One TCR beta chain is described in this entry. The data stem from a study of cytomegalovirus exposure and HLA in healthy donors. The germline V gene has CDR1 SGHTA and CDR2 FQGNSA. The V end lost 3 bases, the J end lost 5 bases, and 13 bases lay between the germline ends. The CDR3 runs to 14 residues. Sequencing was performed with immunoSEQ multiplex PCR; in TCRdb, only in-frame clones are kept and a portion is missing. The sample lists under 300,000 clones; around 86% were seen once. This TCR came from a woman aged 30 to 39 in good health and CMV-seropositive. Specimen: PBMCs. The chain links TRBV7-2 to TRBJ1-1; D is undetermined. DNA of the CDR3: TGTGCCAGCAGCTTGAGGTATGGCCAAACTGAAGCTTTCTTT. Residues: CASSLRYGQTEAFF.